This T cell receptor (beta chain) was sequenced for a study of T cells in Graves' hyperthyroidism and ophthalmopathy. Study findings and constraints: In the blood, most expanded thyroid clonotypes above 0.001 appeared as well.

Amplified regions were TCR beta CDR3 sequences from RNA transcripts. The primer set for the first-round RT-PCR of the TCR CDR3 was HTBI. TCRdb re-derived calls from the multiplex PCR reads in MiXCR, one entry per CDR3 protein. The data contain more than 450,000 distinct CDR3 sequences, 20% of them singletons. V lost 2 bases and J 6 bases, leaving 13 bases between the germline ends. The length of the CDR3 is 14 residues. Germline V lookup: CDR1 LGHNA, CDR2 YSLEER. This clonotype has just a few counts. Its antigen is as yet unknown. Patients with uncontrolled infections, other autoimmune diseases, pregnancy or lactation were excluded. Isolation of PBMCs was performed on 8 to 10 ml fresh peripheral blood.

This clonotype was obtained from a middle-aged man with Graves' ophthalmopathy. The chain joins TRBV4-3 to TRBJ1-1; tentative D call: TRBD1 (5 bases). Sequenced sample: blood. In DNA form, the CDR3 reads TGCGCCAGCAGCCAAATATCGGGGGACGCTGAAGCTTTCTTT. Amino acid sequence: CASSQISGDAEAFF.